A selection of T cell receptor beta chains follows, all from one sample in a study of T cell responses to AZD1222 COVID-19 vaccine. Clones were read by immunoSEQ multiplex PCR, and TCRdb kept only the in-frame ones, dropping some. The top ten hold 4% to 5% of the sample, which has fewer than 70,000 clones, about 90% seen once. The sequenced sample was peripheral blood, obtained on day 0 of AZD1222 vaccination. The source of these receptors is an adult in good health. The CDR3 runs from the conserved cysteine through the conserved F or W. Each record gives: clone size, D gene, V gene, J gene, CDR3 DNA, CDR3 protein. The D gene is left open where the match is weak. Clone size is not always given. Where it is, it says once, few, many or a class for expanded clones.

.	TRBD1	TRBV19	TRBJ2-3	TGTGCCACCAGGACAGGGGCGAGCGGCACAGATACGCAGTATTTT	CATRTGASGTDTQYF
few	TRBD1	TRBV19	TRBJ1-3	TGTGCCAGTAGGGTCCCAGGGGGCGTTGGAAACACCATATATTTT	CASRVPGGVGNTIYF
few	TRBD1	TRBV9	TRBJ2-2	TGTGCCAGCAGCGAACAGGGGAGGAACACCGGGGAGCTGTTTTTT	CASSEQGRNTGELFF
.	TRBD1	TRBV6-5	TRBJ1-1	TGTGCCAGCAGTAACACAGGGGGCTTAACTGAAGCTTTCTTT	CASSNTGGLTEAFF
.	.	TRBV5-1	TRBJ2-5	TGCGCCAGCAGCGTCCAAGAGACCCAGTACTTC	CASSVQETQYF
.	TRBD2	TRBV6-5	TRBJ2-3	TGTGCCAGCAGTATTACTAGCGGGGGGGATACGCAGTATTTT	CASSITSGGDTQYF
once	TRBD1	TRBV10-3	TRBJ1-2	TGTGCCATCAGTGGCCCAGGACAGGGGAGCTATGGCTACACCTTC	CAISGPGQGSYGYTF
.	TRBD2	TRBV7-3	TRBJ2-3	TGTGCCAGCAGCTTAGCGGGGGGCACAGATACGCAGTATTTT	CASSLAGGTDTQYF
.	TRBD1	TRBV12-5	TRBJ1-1	TGTGCTAGTGGTTTGCAGGTTTCCCGGACAGGGGCTGAAGCTTTCTTT	CASGLQVSRTGAEAFF
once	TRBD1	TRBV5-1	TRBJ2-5	TGCGCCAGCAGCCCAGGACAGGGACGAGAGACCCAGTACTTC	CASSPGQGRETQYF
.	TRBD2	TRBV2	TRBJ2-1	TGTGCCAGCAGGCGGGGGGGCGGTCACAATGAGCAGTTCTTC	CASRRGGGHNEQFF
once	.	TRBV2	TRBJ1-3	TGTGCCAGCAGTACCGGGACATCTGGAAACACCATATATTTT	CASSTGTSGNTIYF
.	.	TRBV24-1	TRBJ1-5	TGTGCCACGACTGAAAACAGGGCGCGGCAGCCCCAGCATTTT	CATTENRARQPQHF
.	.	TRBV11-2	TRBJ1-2	TGTGCCAGCAGCCCCTTTGGGGTAGCGTCGGGTTATGGCTACACCTTC	CASSPFGVASGYGYTF
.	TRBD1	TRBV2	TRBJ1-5	TGTGCCAGCAGCTACGGGACAGAGAATCAGCCCCAGCATTTT	CASSYGTENQPQHF
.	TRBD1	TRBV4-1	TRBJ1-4	TGCGCCAGCAGCCCGTACGAGGGGGCGGCTAATGAAAAACTGTTTTTT	CASSPYEGAANEKLFF
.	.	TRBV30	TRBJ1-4	TGTGCCTGGAGTCTAAACGGCGAAAAACTGTTTTTT	CAWSLNGEKLFF
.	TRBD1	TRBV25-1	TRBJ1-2	TGTGCCAGCAGTGACGAGACAGGGGGTTACTATGGCTACACCTTC	CASSDETGGYYGYTF
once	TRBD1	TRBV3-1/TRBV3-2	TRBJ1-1	TGTGCCAGCAGCCAGGACAGGGGCACTGAAGCTTTCTTT	CASSQDRGTEAFF
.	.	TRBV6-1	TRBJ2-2	TGTGCCAGCAGTGTTCGAGGACTAACGAACACCGGGGAGCTGTTTTTT	CASSVRGLTNTGELFF
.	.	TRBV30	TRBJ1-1	TGTGCCTGGAAGGGGCGCTCAGGAGGGGCAGGGACTGAAGCTTTCTTT	CAWKGRSGGAGTEAFF
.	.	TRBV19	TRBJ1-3	TGTGCCAGTAGTTCCGGACAGCTCAACTCTGGAAACACCATATATTTT	CASSSGQLNSGNTIYF
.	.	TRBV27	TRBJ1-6	TGTGCCAGCAGTTTAAACAGATATTCACCCCTCCACTTT	CASSLNRYSPLHF
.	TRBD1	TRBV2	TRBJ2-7	TGTGCCAGCAGTGAGATGGGCAGGGGGCAGCTCGAGCAGTACTTC	CASSEMGRGQLEQYF
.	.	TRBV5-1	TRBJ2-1	TGCGCCAGCAGCTTGGGAGGGGCCTACAATGAGCAGTTCTTC	CASSLGGAYNEQFF
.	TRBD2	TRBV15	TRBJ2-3	TGTGCCACCTCTCGCACGGCTAGCGGGGGGGGTCTCACAGATACGCAGTATTTT	CATSRTASGGGLTDTQYF
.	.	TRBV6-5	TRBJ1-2	TGTGCCAGCAGTCAGCAGGCTAACTATGGCTACACCTTC	CASSQQANYGYTF